The 22 T cell receptor beta chains presented below share a single source sample, sequenced in a study of post-analysis software for immune sequencing data (dated by TCRdb to about 2015). The investigation overall reported the following: Roughly 5 TRBV segments, including TRBV5-6, TRBV5-1 and TRBV20-1, were significantly more frequent in patients than controls.

Their specific antigens are unknown. The library relied on PCR. These reads were obtained on an Illumina HiSeq 2500. To reduce PCR and sequencing biases, unique molecular identifiers were incorporated into the TCR beta cDNA libraries. The public sequencing data were trimmed at Q25 with fastp and processed into clonotypes with MiXCR by TCRdb, which kept only in-frame beta chains. Each entry is one CDR3 protein sequence, shown with its most common DNA and genes. Recorded for this sample are about 770,000 distinct CDR3 sequences; around 46% of them occurred a single time. The ten largest make up 4.9% of the sample. Sequencing was carried out using blood. These receptors all stem from a girl aged 10-17 years with multiple sclerosis.

This clonotype was counted only a few times. The chain couples TRBV24-1 to TRBJ1-1; D gene ambiguous. The CDR3 runs to 13 residues. From germline, CDR1 is KGHDR and CDR2 SFDVKD. Between the trimmed V and J ends, which lost 9 bases and 3 bases, there was a span of 13 bases. The CDR3 reads CATPTGSYTEAFF. DNA for the CDR3: TGTGCCACCCCCACGGGATCCTACACTGAAGCTTTCTTT.

The V call is TRBV13, the J call TRBJ2-5, with 10 bases lining up with TRBD2. The CDR3 is 14 amino acids. V lost 4 bases and J lost 9; bases outside the gene matches: 8. Germline V CDR1 and CDR2: PRHDT, FYEKMQ (reference sequence). The CDR3, as DNA: TGTGCCAGCAGCTCGGGGACTAGCGCTCTTGCCCAGTACTTC. Amino acids: CASSSGTSALAQYF.

The V and J genes are TRBV7-9 and TRBJ1-5; unclear D gene. V gave up 2 bases and J gave up 4 bases, with 6 bases separating them. The length of the CDR3 is 13 residues. Germline values: CDR1 SEHNR, CDR2 FQNEAQ (reference sequence). The CDR3 DNA reads as TGTGCCAGCAGCTTAAAGGATAATCAGCCCCAGCATTTT. Translated, it gives CASSLKDNQPQHF.

As concerns this clonotype: Mismatch with germline at one junction end may stem from a read error. V is TRBV20-1 and J is TRBJ1-1; D unclear. CDR3 length: 14 residues. CDR1 DFQATT and CDR2 SNEGSKA come from the germline V gene (reference sequence). CDR3 amino acids: CSARTGSPNTEVFF. CDR3 DNA: TGCAGTGCTAGGACGGGCAGCCCCAACACTGAAGTTTTCTTT.

This clonotype was picked up a small number of times. Written as DNA, the CDR3 is TGTGCCAGCAGCTTAAGGTCCCACTCCTACGAGCAGTACTTC. The encoded protein is CASSLRSHSYEQYF. The chain recombines TRBV7-2 with TRBJ2-7; D uncertain. The germline V and J ends were trimmed by 2 bases and 0 bases, with 8 bases remaining between them. Germline CDR1 reads SGHTA; CDR2 reads FQGNSA. The CDR3 spans 14 residues.

The table lists this clonotype with a few counts. This chain uses TRBV4-3 with TRBJ1-3; D unclear. Looked up from germline, CDR1 is LGHNA and CDR2 is YSLEER. Deletions cut 0 bases from V and 4 bases from J, with 7 bases between. CDR3 size: 14 residues. The CDR3 here is CASSQDLSGNTIYF. Written as DNA, the CDR3 is TGCGCCAGCAGCCAAGATCTCTCAGGAAACACCATATATTTT.

This clonotype was detected once. A read error may explain this, as a much larger clone is one base away. The chain is built from TRBV6-5 and TRBJ2-3; TRBD2 matches at 12 bases. Germline values: CDR1 MNHEY, CDR2 SVGAGI. The CDR3 runs to 15 residues. The CDR3 reads CASRPGLAGTDMQYF. The CDR3 DNA sequence: TGTGCCAGCAGACCCGGACTAGCGGGAACAGATATGCAGTATTTT.

The J gene is TRBJ1-1, the V gene TRBV7-9; D is unclear. From germline, CDR1 is SEHNR and CDR2 FQNEAQ (reference sequence). Between the trimmed V and J ends, which lost 7 bases and 3 bases, there was a span of 15 bases. The CDR3 contains 14 residues. The CDR3 region has the DNA TGTGCCAGCACAAGCGGGGTAGGAGACACTGAAGCTTTCTTT. It yields the protein CASTSGVGDTEAFF.

V gene TRBV20-1 combines with J gene TRBJ2-7; maybe TRBD1 (5 bases). Trimming cost V 3 bases and J 4 bases, with 10 bases left between them. The CDR3 totals 12 residues. CDR1 is DFQATT and CDR2 is SNEGSKA in the germline V gene (reference sequence). The CDR3 DNA follows: TGCAGTGCTAGTGGGGCTCCGTACGAGCAGTACTTC. It codes for CSASGAPYEQYF.

This clonotype was seen at least ten times. V and J are TRBV6-5 and TRBJ2-7; no definite D call. Trimming removed 2 bases at V and 2 bases at J, with 10 bases between. The CDR3 consists of 14 residues. Germline V gives CDR1 MNHEY, CDR2 SVGAGI. CDR3 in DNA: TGTGCCAGCAGTTACAACAGATCCCCCTACGAGCAGTACTTC. Protein sequence: CASSYNRSPYEQYF.

The table lists this clonotype with many counts. The chain is built from TRBV29-1 and TRBJ1-5; tentative D call: TRBD1 (5 bases). The germline V gene encodes CDR1 SQVTM and CDR2 ANQGSEA. Deletions cut 6 bases from V and 0 bases from J, with 12 bases between. The CDR3 contains 14 residues. In DNA form, the CDR3 reads TGCAGCGTGAGGGGATCCGGTAGCAATCAGCCCCAGCATTTT. Amino acid sequence: CSVRGSGSNQPQHF.

The CDR3 coding sequence is TGTGCCACCAGTGACCAAGGGTTCGCGGGAGAGACCCAGTTCTTC. It encodes CATSDQGFAGETQFF. The J gene is TRBJ2-5, the V gene TRBV24-1; 7 nucleotides line up with TRBD2. With the DNA end fitting TRBJ2-1 better, the J assignment may be wrong. The CDR3 consists of 15 residues. Germline CDR1 is KGHDR and CDR2 is SFDVKD.

This clonotype was counted a single time. V and J are TRBV15 and TRBJ2-3, with 14 bases aligning to TRBD2. The CDR3 is made up of 16 amino acids. The junction had 3 bases not matched to a gene; V was cut back by 3 bases and J by 4 bases. Germline CDR1 reads LNHNV; CDR2 reads YYDKDF (reference sequence). CDR3 region: CATSRTTSGGADTQYF. Here the CDR3 DNA reads TGTGCCACCAGCAGGACGACTAGCGGGGGGGCAGATACGCAGTATTTT.

As DNA, the CDR3 is TGTGCCAGCAGCCCCGGGACAGGGCGCCCCAAAAACATTCAGTACTTC. Its protein product is CASSPGTGRPKNIQYF. The chain employs TRBV28 and TRBJ2-4; 9 positions agree with TRBD1. V lost 6 bases and J lost 2; bases outside the gene matches: 8. The CDR3 extends over 16 amino acids. The V gene's germline CDR1 is MDHEN and CDR2 SYDVKM.

The rearrangement links TRBV9 to TRBJ2-1; possible D gene TRBD2, 6 bases. CDR3 size: 14 residues. The germline gives CDR1 SGDLS, CDR2 YYNGEE. Trimming left V 0 bases short and J 10 bases short, with 14 bases between. The CDR3 sequence: CASSVGVGGNEQFF. In DNA form, the CDR3 reads TGTGCCAGCAGCGTAGGAGTTGGGGGGAACGAGCAGTTCTTC.

This chain connects TRBV20-1 to TRBJ2-7; 9 bases are shared with TRBD2. The V segment lost 6 bases and the J segment 6 bases; nucleotides outside the gene matches: 18. The germline V gene has CDR1 DFQATT and CDR2 SNEGSKA (reference sequence). The CDR3 runs to 16 residues. The CDR3 DNA reads TGCAGTGCCGAACTGTTCGCGAGTAGCGGGAGAAGCGAGCAGTACTTC. Its protein is CSAELFASSGRSEQYF.

This clonotype was seen once. The rearrangement joins TRBV20-1 to TRBJ2-1; 7 positions match TRBD2. This CDR3 is 12 amino acids long. After removal of 6 bases from V and 8 bases from J, the junction contained 7 bases not matched to a gene. The germline CDR1 and CDR2 sequences are DFQATT and SNEGSKA (reference sequence). CDR3 nucleotides: TGCAGTGCCTGGGGGGGGTGGGATGAGCAGTTCTTC. Residues: CSAWGGWDEQFF.

This clonotype was detected a few times. This sequence joins TRBV29-1 and TRBJ2-4, with 7 bases that match TRBD1. The CDR3 runs 12 residues. Looked up from germline, CDR1 is SQVTM and CDR2 is ANQGSEA. Trimming at V came to 6 bases and at J to 13 bases, leaving 12 bases not matched to a gene. CDR3 protein: CSVGRDSKEQYF. The CDR3 bases are TGCAGCGTGGGCCGGGACAGCAAGGAGCAGTACTTC.

The chain links TRBV7-9 to TRBJ1-5; TRBD1 aligns across 8 bases. The length of the CDR3 is 17 residues. Germline V gene data show CDR1 as SEHNR and CDR2 as FQNEAQ (reference sequence). The junction had 8 bases not matched to a gene; V was cut back by 4 bases and J by 0 bases. CDR3 sequence (DNA): TGTGCCAGCAGCTCCGGGACAGGCGATTATAGCAATCAGCCCCAGCATTTT. Residues: CASSSGTGDYSNQPQHF.

The chain links TRBV4-1 to TRBJ2-4, with D perhaps TRBD1 (5 bases). The J call may be incorrect, as the DNA end agrees better with TRBJ2-7. The CDR3 covers 14 residues. From germline, CDR1 is MGHRA and CDR2 YSYEKL. CDR3 sequence (DNA): TGCGCCAGCAGCCAAGAAATACAGGCCTACGAGCAGTACTTC. This sequence encodes CASSQEIQAYEQYF.

This clonotype was picked up many times. The V call is TRBV7-6, the J call TRBJ1-4; no reliable D call. The germline gives CDR1 SGHVS, CDR2 FNYEAQ. This CDR3 spans 16 amino acids. The V gene lost 5 bases and the J gene lost 0 bases, with 13 bases spanning the gap. CDR3 DNA: TGTGCCAGCAGCCCTCGGACGCCTGCAACTAATGAAAAACTGTTTTTT. Protein product: CASSPRTPATNEKLFF.

The V and J genes are TRBV10-3 and TRBJ2-7, with TRBD2 identical over 8 bases. The CDR3 runs 13 residues. Germline CDR1 and CDR2: ENHRY and SYGVKD. J lost 5 bases, V lost 6 bases, and 6 bases had no gene match. CDR3 loop: CAISTGLGDEQYF. CDR3 coding DNA: TGTGCCATCAGCACGGGACTAGGAGACGAGCAGTACTTC.